This TCR beta chain was captured in a study of blood T cell repertoires in COVID-19. Source study methods: Reference gene primer amplification yielded estimated nucleated cell counts. Sequenced by immunoSEQ multiplex PCR; TCRdb stores in-frame clones only, minus some. D and trimming come from the DNA, and the V and J calls and clone size come from that table. The sample lists 200,000 to 250,000 clones, approximately 87% seen once, with about 2.2% in the top ten. The CDR3 totals 11 residues. V was pared by 4 bases and J by 4 bases, with 4 bases between. This sequence originates from a woman between 45 and 65 years old with acute or convalescent COVID-19. The chain combines TRBV12-3 or TRBV12-4 with TRBJ1-1, with D uncertain. Source material: peripheral blood. CDR3 in amino acids: CASSSGTEAFF. In DNA, the CDR3 is TGTGCCAGCAGTTCGGGCACTGAAGCTTTCTTT.